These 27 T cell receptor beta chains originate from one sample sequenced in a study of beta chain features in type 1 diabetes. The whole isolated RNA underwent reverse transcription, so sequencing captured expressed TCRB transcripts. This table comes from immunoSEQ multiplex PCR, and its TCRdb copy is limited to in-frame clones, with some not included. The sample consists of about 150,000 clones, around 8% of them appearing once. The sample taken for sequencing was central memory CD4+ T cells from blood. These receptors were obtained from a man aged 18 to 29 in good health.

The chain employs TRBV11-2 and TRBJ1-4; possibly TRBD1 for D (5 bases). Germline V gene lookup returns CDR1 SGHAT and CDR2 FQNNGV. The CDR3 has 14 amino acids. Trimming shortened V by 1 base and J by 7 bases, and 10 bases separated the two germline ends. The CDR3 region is CASSLGQGSEKLFF. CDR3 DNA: TGTGCCAGCAGCTTAGGTCAGGGAAGTGAAAAACTGTTTTTT.

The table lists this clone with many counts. This CDR3 is CSVEGNTHTDTQYF. In DNA form, the CDR3 reads TGCAGCGTTGAAGGCAACACACACACAGATACGCAGTATTTT. The chain is built from TRBV29-1 and TRBJ2-3; D remains unclear. Germline CDR1 SQVTM, CDR2 ANQGSEA. V shed 1 base and J shed 2 bases, with 10 bases lying between them. The CDR3 loop spans 14 amino acids.

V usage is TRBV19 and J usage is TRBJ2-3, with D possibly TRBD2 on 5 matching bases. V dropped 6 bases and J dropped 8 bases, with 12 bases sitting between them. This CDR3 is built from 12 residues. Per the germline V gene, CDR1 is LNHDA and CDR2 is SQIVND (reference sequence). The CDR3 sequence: CASSTLAGTQYF. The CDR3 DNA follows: TGTGCCAGTAGCACCCTTGCGGGTACGCAGTATTTT.

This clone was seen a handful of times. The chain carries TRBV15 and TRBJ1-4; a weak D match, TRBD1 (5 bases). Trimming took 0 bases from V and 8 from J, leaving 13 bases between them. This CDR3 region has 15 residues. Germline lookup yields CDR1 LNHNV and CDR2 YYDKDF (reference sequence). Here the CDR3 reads CATSRDKGAREKLFF. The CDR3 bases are TGTGCCACCAGCAGAGATAAAGGGGCGCGAGAAAAACTGTTTTTT.

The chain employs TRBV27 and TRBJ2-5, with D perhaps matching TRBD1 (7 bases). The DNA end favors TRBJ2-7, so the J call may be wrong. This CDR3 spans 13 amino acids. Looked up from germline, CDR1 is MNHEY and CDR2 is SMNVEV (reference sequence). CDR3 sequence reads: CASSLQGGYEQYF. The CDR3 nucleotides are TGTGCCAGCAGTTTACAGGGGGGCTACGAGCAGTACTTC.

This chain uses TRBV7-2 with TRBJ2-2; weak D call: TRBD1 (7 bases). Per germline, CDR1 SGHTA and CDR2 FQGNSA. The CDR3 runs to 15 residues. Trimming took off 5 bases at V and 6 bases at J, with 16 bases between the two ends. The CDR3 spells CASSASQGGAGELFF. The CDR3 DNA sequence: TGTGCCAGCAGCGCAAGCCAGGGGGGCGCCGGGGAGCTGTTTTTT.

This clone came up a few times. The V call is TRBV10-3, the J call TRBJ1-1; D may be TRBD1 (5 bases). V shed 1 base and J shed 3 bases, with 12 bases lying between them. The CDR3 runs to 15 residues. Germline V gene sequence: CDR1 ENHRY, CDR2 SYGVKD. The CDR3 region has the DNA TGTGCCATCAGTGAGTTCTTTACCAGGGACACTGAAGCTTTCTTT. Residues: CAISEFFTRDTEAFF.

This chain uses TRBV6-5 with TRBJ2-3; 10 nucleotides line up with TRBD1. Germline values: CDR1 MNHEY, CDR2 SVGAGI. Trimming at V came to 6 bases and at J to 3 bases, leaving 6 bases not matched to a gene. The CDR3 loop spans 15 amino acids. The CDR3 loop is CASRRDRGRTDTQYF. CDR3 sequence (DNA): TGTGCCAGCAGACGGGACAGGGGCAGGACAGATACGCAGTATTTT.

In DNA form, the CDR3 reads TGTGCCAGCAGCTCCCGGACAGGGACGAACACTGAAGCTTTCTTT. It is translated as CASSSRTGTNTEAFF. J is TRBJ1-1 and V is TRBV21-1; the table's TRBD1 call for D was not verified on the DNA. TRBV21-1 is reported as a pseudogene. This CDR3 contains 15 residues.

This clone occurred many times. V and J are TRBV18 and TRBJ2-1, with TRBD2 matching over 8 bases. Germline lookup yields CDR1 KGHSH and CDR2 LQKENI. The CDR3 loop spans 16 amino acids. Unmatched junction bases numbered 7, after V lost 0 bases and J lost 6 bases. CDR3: CASSPPTGLAGNEQFF. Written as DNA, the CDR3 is TGTGCCAGCTCACCACCGACAGGACTAGCTGGCAATGAGCAGTTCTTC.

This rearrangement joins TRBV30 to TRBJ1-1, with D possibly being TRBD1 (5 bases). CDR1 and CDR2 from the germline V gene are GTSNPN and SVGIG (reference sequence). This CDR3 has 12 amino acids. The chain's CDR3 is CAFDRSNTEAFF. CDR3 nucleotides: TGTGCTTTCGACAGATCCAACACTGAAGCTTTCTTT. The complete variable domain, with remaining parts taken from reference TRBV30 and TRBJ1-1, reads SQTIHQWPATLVQPVGSPLSLECTVEGTSNPNLYWYRQAAGRGLQLLFYSVGIGQISSEVPQNLSASRPQDRQFILSSKKLLLSDSGFYLCAFDRSNTEAFFGQGTRLTVV.

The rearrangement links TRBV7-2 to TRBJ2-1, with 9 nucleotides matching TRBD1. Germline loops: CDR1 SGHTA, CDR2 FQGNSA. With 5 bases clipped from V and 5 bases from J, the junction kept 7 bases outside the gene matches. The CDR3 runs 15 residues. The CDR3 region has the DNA TGTGCCAGCAGCCAGGGACAGGGCAACAACAATGAGCAGTTCTTC. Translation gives CASSQGQGNNNEQFF.

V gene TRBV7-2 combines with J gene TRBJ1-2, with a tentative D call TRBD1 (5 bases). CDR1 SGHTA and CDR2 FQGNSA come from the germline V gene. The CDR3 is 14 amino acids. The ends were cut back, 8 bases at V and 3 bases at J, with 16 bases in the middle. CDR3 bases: TGTGCCAGCTCCCTAAGCCCCAGGGACTATGGCTACACCTTC. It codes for CASSLSPRDYGYTF.

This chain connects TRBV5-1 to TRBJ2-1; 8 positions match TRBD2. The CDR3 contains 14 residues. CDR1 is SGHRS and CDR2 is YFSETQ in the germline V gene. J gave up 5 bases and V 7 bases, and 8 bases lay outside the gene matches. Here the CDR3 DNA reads TGCGCCAGCGGTAGCGGGGACGGGAACAATGAGCAGTTCTTC. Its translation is CASGSGDGNNEQFF.

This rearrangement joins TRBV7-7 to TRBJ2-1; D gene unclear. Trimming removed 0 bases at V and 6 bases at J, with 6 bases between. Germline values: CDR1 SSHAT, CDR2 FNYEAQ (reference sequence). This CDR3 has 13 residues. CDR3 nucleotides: TGTGCCAGCAGCTTAGCCCTTCGCAATGAGCAGTTCTTC. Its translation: CASSLALRNEQFF.

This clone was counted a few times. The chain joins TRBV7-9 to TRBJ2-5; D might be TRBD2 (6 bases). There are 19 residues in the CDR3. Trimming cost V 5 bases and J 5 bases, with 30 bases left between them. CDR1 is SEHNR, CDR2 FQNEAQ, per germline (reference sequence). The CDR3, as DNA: TGTGCCAGCAGCCCAGCCCGTAATTACGGGGGTCCCACGGGGGAGACCCAGTACTTC. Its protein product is CASSPARNYGGPTGETQYF.

The CDR3 loop reads CASSDRTGYEQYF. The DNA for the CDR3 is TGTGCCAGTAGCGACCGCACAGGGTACGAGCAGTACTTC. This chain uses TRBV19 with TRBJ2-7, with D perhaps matching TRBD1 (6 bases). This CDR3 is built from 13 residues. Germline V gene lookup returns CDR1 LNHDA and CDR2 SQIVND (reference sequence). The V and J ends lost 6 bases and 4 bases respectively, with 13 bases between them.

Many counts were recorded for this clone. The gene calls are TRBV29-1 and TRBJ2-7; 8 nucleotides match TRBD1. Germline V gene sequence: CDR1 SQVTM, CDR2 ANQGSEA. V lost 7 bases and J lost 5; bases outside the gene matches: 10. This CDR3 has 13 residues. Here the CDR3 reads CSAYPQGAHEQYF. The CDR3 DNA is TGCAGCGCATACCCGCAGGGGGCCCACGAGCAGTACTTC.

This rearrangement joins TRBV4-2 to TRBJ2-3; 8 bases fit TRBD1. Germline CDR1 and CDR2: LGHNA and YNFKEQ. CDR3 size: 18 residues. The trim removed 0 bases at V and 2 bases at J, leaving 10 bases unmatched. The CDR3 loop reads CASSQDLRQGRYTDTQYF. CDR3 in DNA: TGTGCCAGCAGCCAAGATCTCCGACAGGGGAGGTACACAGATACGCAGTATTTT.

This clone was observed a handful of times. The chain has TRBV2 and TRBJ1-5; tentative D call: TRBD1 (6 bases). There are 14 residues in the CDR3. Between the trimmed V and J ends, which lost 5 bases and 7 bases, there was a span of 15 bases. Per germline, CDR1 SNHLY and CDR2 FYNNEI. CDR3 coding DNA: TGTGCCAGCAGTAGATTGCAGGGGCCACAGCCCCAGCATTTT. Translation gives CASSRLQGPQPQHF.

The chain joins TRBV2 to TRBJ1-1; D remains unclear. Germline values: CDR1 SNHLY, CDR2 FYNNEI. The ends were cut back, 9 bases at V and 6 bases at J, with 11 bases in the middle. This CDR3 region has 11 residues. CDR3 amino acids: CASALRAEAFF. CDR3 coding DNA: TGTGCCAGTGCCCTACGGGCTGAAGCTTTCTTT.

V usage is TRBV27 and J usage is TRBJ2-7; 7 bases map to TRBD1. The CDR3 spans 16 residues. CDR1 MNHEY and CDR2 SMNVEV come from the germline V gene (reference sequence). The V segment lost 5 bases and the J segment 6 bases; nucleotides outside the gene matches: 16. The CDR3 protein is CASSPHNSGQSGEQYF. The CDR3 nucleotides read TGTGCCAGCAGTCCTCATAATTCGGGACAGTCCGGCGAGCAGTACTTC.

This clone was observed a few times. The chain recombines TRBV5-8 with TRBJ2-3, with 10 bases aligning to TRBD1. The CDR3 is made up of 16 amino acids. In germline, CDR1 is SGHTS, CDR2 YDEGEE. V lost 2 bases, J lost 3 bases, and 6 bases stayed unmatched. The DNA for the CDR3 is TGTGCCAGCAGCTTCCGAGGGACAGGGGCTACAGATACGCAGTATTTT. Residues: CASSFRGTGATDTQYF.

CDR3 in DNA: TGTGCCAGCAGCCAATATGGGGACTTCCACGAGCAGTACTTC. This translates into CASSQYGDFHEQYF. V usage is TRBV4-2 and J usage is TRBJ2-7; possibly TRBD2 for D (6 bases). Germline CDR1 LGHNA, CDR2 YNFKEQ. The CDR3 loop spans 14 amino acids. Trimming removed 2 bases from V and 5 bases from J, with 13 bases in between.

CDR3 sequence reads: CAWSVGGSGSNEQYF. CDR3 DNA: TGTGCCTGGAGTGTGGGAGGTAGCGGGAGCAACGAGCAGTACTTC. V usage is TRBV30 and J usage is TRBJ2-7; the match to TRBD2 covers 9 bases. Germline V gene lookup returns CDR1 GTSNPN and CDR2 SVGIG (reference sequence). This CDR3 comprises 15 residues. After removal of 0 bases from V and 5 bases from J, the junction contained 8 bases not matched to a gene.

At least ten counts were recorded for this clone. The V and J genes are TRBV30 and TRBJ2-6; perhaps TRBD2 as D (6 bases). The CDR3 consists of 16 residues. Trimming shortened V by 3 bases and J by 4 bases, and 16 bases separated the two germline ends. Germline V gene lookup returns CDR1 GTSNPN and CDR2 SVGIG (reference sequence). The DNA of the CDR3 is TGTGCCTGGAGACCAGTAGGAGGGAAAGGGGCCAACGTCCTGACTTTC. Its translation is CAWRPVGGKGANVLTF.

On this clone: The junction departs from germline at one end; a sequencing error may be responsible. The CDR3 DNA sequence: TGTGCCGTCAGTGCCATCGAGGGGCAGGGGAGCGGTACGCAGTATTTT. Protein: CAVSAIEGQGSGTQYF. The V and J genes are TRBV10-3 and TRBJ2-3; possibly TRBD1 for D (6 bases). The CDR3 loop spans 16 amino acids. Germline V gives CDR1 ENHRY, CDR2 SYGVKD.